These 10 T cell receptor beta chains were all obtained from the same sample, sequenced in a study of CD8 T cells in Susac syndrome. Reverse transcription of about 0.5 to 1 ug RNA was carried out with random hexamers. MiXCR, applied by TCRdb to the immunoSEQ multiplex PCR reads, yields one record per CDR3 protein. Of over 140,000 distinct CDR3 sequences in the sample, around 93% were seen once. What was sequenced was CD4+ T cells from PBMCs. The source is a human donor with Susac syndrome.

The genes are TRBV5-6 and TRBJ2-7, with TRBD2 as a possible D gene (5 bases). Germline V lookup: CDR1 SGHDT, CDR2 YYEEEE. The CDR3 has 15 amino acids. Trimming took off 0 bases at V and 2 bases at J, with 12 bases between the two ends. CDR3: CASSLGTGRPYEQYF. CDR3 bases: TGTGCCAGCAGCTTGGGGACGGGAAGGCCCTACGAGCAGTACTTC.

The gene calls are TRBV20-1 and TRBJ2-1; 9 bases are shared with TRBD2. Germline V CDR1 and CDR2: DFQATT, SNEGSKA (reference sequence). CDR3 length equals 16 residues. Trimming at V came to 3 bases and at J to 4 bases, leaving 10 bases not matched to a gene. DNA of the CDR3: TGCAGTGCTAGGGAGCTAGCGGGAATCTCTTACAATGAGCAGTTCTTC. As protein: CSARELAGISYNEQFF.

This rearrangement joins TRBV7-2 to TRBJ2-7; tentatively, D is TRBD2 (6 bases). This CDR3 is built from 16 residues. Germline loops: CDR1 SGHTA, CDR2 FQGNSA. The V end lost 0 bases, the J end lost 2 bases, and 14 bases lay between the germline ends. This CDR3 is CASSLASSGRTYEQYF. CDR3 bases: TGTGCCAGCAGCTTAGCGTCGTCAGGGAGGACCTACGAGCAGTACTTC.

The J gene is TRBJ1-1, the V gene TRBV15; unclear D gene. The germline gives CDR1 LNHNV, CDR2 YYDKDF (reference sequence). The CDR3 is made up of 12 amino acids. V lost 3 bases and J 7 bases, leaving 9 bases between the germline ends. The CDR3 bases are TGTGCCACCAGCAGCCAAACAGTTGAAGCTTTCTTT. Its translation is CATSSQTVEAFF. The full variable domain, rest sourced from reference TRBV15 and TRBJ1-1, is DAMVIQNPRYQVTQFGKPVTLSCSQTLNHNVMYWYQQKSSQAPKLLFHYYDKDFNNEADTPDNFQSRRPNTSFCFLDIRSPGLGDTAMYLCATSSQTVEAFFGQGTRLTVV.

The chain combines TRBV18 with TRBJ2-7; TRBD2 might be the D (5 bases). CDR3 length equals 14 residues. The germline gives CDR1 KGHSH, CDR2 LQKENI. Trimming shortened V by 2 bases and J by 0 bases, and 8 bases separated the two germline ends. The CDR3: CASSPGLDSYEQYF. The DNA for the CDR3 is TGTGCCAGCTCACCAGGACTGGACTCCTACGAGCAGTACTTC. Together with reference TRBV18 and TRBJ2-7, the CDR3 gives the full variable domain: NAGVMQNPRHLVRRRGQEARLRCSPMKGHSHVYWYRQLPEEGLKFMVYLQKENIIDESGMPKERFSAEFPKEGPSILRIQQVVRGDSAAYFCASSPGLDSYEQYFGPGTRLTVT.

This clonotype was seen a single time. The chain joins TRBV2 to TRBJ1-6; D might be TRBD1 (6 bases). V was cut by 3 bases and J by 14 bases, with 11 bases left in between. This CDR3 region has 12 residues. Per germline, CDR1 SNHLY and CDR2 FYNNEI. CDR3 sequence: CASSDRGPSLHF. Here the CDR3 DNA reads TGTGCCAGCAGTGACAGGGGACCATCCCTCCACTTT.

The rearrangement uses TRBV5-4 and TRBJ2-1; D gene unclear. The germline CDR1 and CDR2 sequences are SGHNT and YYREEE (reference sequence). This CDR3 is built from 12 residues. Trimming left V 5 bases short and J 8 bases short, with 11 bases between. CDR3 bases: TGTGCCAGCAGTCCATCTCAGGATGAGCAGTTCTTC. Translation: CASSPSQDEQFF.

V usage is TRBV29-1 and J usage is TRBJ1-4, with a weak D call TRBD1 (5 bases). There are 11 residues in the CDR3. The germline V gene encodes CDR1 SQVTM and CDR2 ANQGSEA. Trimming removed 3 bases from V and 9 bases from J, with 8 bases in between. CDR3 sequence (DNA): TGCAGCGTTGACCAGGGCAAAAAACTGTTTTTT. This sequence encodes CSVDQGKKLFF.

This clonotype was picked up one time. Here the CDR3 reads CASSFGVQTQYF. The CDR3 DNA reads TGTGCCAGCAGTTTCGGGGTCCAGACCCAGTACTTC. The chain joins TRBV28 to TRBJ2-5, with D maybe TRBD2 (5 bases). The CDR3 is made up of 12 amino acids. CDR1 and CDR2 (germline): MDHEN, SYDVKM. The V and J ends lost 3 bases and 6 bases respectively, with 8 bases between them. The entire variable domain, with the rest obtained from reference TRBV28 and TRBJ2-5, is as follows: DVKVTQSSRYLVKRTGEKVFLECVQDMDHENMFWYRQDPGLGLRLIYFSYDVKMKEKGDIPEGYSVSREKKERFSLILESASTNQTSMYLCASSFGVQTQYFGPGTRLLVL.

J is TRBJ1-2 and V is TRBV15, with 8 bases identical to TRBD1. The CDR3 has 17 residues. Germline loops: CDR1 LNHNV, CDR2 YYDKDF (reference sequence). Germline trimming cut 6 bases from V and 4 bases from J; bases unmatched to any gene: 16. DNA of the CDR3: TGTGCCACCAGTCCCGAACCCATAAGACAGGGGACCTATGGCTACACCTTC. Its protein is CATSPEPIRQGTYGYTF. Full variable domain (remainder filled in from reference TRBV15 and TRBJ1-2): DAMVIQNPRYQVTQFGKPVTLSCSQTLNHNVMYWYQQKSSQAPKLLFHYYDKDFNNEADTPDNFQSRRPNTSFCFLDIRSPGLGDTAMYLCATSPEPIRQGTYGYTFGSGTRLTVV.